This TCR beta chain was retrieved from a study of identical twins. This clonotype came up a few times. The CDR3 runs 11 residues. Per the germline V gene, CDR1 is MNHEY and CDR2 is SVGAGI. V was pared by 2 bases and J by 5 bases, with 3 bases between. Each CDR3 protein gets one entry after TCRdb re-called the 5' RACE reads with MiXCR. The sample shows about 520,000 distinct CDR3 sequences, roughly a fifth of them seen only once. These data were also reused for a study on T cells expressing NK-cell markers. As that report states: Sorting was limited to alpha-beta TCR-expressing T cells with an anti-gamma-delta TCR antibody in several experiments.

This chain joins TRBV6-5 and TRBJ2-5; D is undetermined. The sample was CD4+ T cells sorted from blood. This TCR was sampled from a woman between 18 and 30 years old in good health. The CDR3 here is CASSYMETQYF. The DNA of the CDR3 is TGTGCCAGCAGTTACATGGAGACCCAGTACTTC.